What follows describes a single T cell receptor beta chain. The data were obtained in a study of blood T cell repertoires in COVID-19. Overall study context: Some COVID-19 samples were acute and others convalescent; all came from the United States, Italy and Spain. The analysed material was cDNA or gDNA that came from T cells, B-cell-depleted T cells, or PBMCs.

CDR1 and CDR2 (germline): SGHDN, FVKESK. The CDR3 sequence is 16 residues long. Trimming pared 1 base from V and 2 bases from J, leaving 15 bases between. Categorization into cohorts depended on clinical history that participants reported. Per the authors' pipeline: The authors estimated nucleated cell counts from reference gene primer amplification. Here immunoSEQ multiplex PCR was the method, and the copy in TCRdb shows in-frame clones only, minus some. For V, J and clone size, that table is used; D and trimming come from the DNA. The sample contains approximately 450,000 clones, about 85% of which appear only once.

The rearrangement joins TRBV14 to TRBJ2-7; D is perhaps TRBD1 (5 bases). What was sequenced was PBMCs or T cells enriched from blood (not recorded which). The clonotype originates from a woman between 18 and 29 years old with acute COVID-19. DNA of the CDR3: TGTGCCAGCAGCCAAGCCGTTTGGCAGGGCCCCTACGAGCAGTACTTC. Protein product: CASSQAVWQGPYEQYF. The full variable domain, rest sourced from reference TRBV14 and TRBJ2-7, is EAGVTQFPSHSVIEKGQTVTLRCDPISGHDNLYWYRRVMGKEIKFLLHFVKESKQDESGMPNNRFLAERTGGTYSTLKVQPAELEDSGVYFCASSQAVWQGPYEQYFGPGTRLTVT.